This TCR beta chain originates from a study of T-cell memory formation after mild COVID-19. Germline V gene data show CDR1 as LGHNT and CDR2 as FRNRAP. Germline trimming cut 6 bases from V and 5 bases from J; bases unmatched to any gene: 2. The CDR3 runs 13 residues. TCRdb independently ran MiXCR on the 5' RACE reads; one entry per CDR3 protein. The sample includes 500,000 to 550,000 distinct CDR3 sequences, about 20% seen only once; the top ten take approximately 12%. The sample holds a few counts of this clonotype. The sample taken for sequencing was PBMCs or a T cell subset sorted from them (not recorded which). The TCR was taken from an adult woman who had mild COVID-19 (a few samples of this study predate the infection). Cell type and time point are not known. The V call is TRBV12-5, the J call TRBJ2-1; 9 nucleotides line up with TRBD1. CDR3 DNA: TGTGCTAGTGGCTGGGACAGGGACAATGAGCAGTTCTTC. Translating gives CASGWDRDNEQFF.